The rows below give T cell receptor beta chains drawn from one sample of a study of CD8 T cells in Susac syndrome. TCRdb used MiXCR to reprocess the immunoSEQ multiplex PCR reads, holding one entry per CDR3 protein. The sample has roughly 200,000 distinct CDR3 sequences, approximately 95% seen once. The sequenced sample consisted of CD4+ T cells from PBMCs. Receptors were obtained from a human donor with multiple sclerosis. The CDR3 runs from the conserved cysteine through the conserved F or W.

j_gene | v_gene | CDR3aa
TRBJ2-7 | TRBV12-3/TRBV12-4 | CASSFAGTGVYEQYF
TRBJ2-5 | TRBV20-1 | CSASSRGAGLLQETQYF
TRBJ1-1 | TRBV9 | CASSVAAGTEAFF
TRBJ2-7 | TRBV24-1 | CATSDRRGEQYF
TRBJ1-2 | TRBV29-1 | CSVARWGVALTGGYTF
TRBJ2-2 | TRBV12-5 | CASGLVIGTTGELFF
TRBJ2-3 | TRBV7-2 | CASSFTRTDTQYF
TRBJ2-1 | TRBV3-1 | CASRASHEQFF
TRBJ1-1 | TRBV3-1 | CASSPLMTGADEAFF
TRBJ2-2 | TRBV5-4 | CASSFAGARSTGELFF
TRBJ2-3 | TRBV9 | CASSVVSTDTQYF
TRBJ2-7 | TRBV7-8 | CASGTSGGIAYEQYF
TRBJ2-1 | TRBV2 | CASSRLAGLTNEQFF
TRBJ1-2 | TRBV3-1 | CASSQDPGSYYGYTF
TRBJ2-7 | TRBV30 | CAWSPRELLFYEQYF
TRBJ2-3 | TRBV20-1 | CSARDYRADTQYF
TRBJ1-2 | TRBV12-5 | CASGSTGYGYTF
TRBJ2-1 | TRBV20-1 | CSADRGGGPVEQFF
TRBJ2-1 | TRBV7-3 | CASSLQGGNEQFF
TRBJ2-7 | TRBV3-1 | CASSQGRAGAYEQYF
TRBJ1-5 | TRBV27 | CASSLTPIEIQPQHF
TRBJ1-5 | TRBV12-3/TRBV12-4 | CASGRDREQPQHF
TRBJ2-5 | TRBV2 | CASSLGQGGETQYF
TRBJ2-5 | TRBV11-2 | CASSLDRETQYF
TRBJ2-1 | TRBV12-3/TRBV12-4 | CASSLRGAGVGEQFF
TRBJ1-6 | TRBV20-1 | CSARPGFSPLHF
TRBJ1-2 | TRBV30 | CACAVGPYGYTF
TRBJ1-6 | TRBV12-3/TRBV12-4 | CASSSSYSVHSPLHF
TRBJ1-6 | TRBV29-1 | CSVEVPPLHF
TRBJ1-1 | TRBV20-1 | CSARDRNWNTEAFF
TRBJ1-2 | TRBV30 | CAWSVLTNGYTF
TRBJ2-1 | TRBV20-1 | CSASGTRSHNEQFF
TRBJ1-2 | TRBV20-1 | CSAITGGVYGYTF
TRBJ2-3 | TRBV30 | CAWSQTGSTDTQYF
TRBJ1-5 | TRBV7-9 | CASSRQGADQPQHF
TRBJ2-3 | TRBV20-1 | CSAKGGQGVTDTQYF
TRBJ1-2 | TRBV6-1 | CASNQGFNYGYTF
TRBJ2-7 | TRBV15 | CATSRYGETLSYEQYF
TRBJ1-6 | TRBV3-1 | CASTGDGGYSPLHF
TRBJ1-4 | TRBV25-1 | CASSSPGQTNEKLFF
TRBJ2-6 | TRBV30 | CAGGVSGANVLTF
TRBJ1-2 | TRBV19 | CASRVGRGDYGYTF
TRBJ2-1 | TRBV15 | CATSRDRRESRFF
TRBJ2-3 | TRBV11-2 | CASSAGFGDTDTQYF
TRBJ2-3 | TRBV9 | CASSTMTSGTDTQYF
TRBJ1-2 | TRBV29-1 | CSVGGKPDYGYTF
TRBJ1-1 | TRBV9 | CASSVGQGLNTEAFF
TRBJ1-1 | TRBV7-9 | CASSAQGTEAFF
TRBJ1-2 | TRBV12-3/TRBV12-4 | CASSLTGTGGFQDGYTF
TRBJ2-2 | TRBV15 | CATSRDLGGELFF